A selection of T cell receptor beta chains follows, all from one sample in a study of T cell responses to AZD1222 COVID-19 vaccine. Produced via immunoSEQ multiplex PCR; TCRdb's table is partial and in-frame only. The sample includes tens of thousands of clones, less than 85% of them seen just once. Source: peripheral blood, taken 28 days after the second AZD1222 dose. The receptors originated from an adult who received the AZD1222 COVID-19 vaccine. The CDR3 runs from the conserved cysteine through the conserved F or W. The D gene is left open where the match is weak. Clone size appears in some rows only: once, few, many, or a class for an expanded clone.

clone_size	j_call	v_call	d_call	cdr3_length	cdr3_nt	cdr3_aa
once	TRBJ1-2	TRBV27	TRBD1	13	TGTGCCAGCAGAACAGGGGGGTCCTATGGCTACACCTTC	CASRTGGSYGYTF
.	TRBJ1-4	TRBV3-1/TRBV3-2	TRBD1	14	TGTGCCAGCAGCAGGGGGCTCGGTGATGAAAAACTGTTTTTT	CASSRGLGDEKLFF
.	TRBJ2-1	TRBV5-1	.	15	TGCGCCAGCAGCTCGGGACAAGGAGGGGACAATGAGCAGTTCTTC	CASSSGQGGDNEQFF
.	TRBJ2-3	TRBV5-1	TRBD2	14	TGCGCCAGCACGCCGGGAGGGATTGGGGATACGCAGTATTTT	CASTPGGIGDTQYF
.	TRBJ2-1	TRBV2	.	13	TGTGCCAGCAGCAGGATGGCGGGAAATGAGCAGTTCTTC	CASSRMAGNEQFF
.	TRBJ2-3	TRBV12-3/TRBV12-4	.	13	TGTGCCAGCAGTTTAACCTTAGGTGCGACGCAGTATTTT	CASSLTLGATQYF
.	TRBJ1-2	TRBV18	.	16	TGTGCCAGCTCACCAATTCCGGGACCTCAAACTTATGGCTACACCTTC	CASSPIPGPQTYGYTF
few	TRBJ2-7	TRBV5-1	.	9	TGCGCCAGCAGCTACGAGCAGTACTTC	CASSYEQYF
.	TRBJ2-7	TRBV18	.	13	TGTGCCAGCTCACCAGGTGCCGGGGACGAGCAGTACTTC	CASSPGAGDEQYF
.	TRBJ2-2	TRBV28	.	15	TGTGCCAGCAGTCCTCGGGACTTCAACACCGGGGAGCTGTTTTTT	CASSPRDFNTGELFF
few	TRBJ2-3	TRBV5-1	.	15	TGCGCCAGCAGCATCGGAAGCGCTAGCACAGATACGCAGTATTTT	CASSIGSASTDTQYF
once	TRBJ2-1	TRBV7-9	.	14	TGTGCCAGCAGCTTAGCGGGGGGAGTTAATGAGCAGTTCTTC	CASSLAGGVNEQFF
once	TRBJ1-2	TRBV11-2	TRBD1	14	TGTGCCAGCAGCTTAGAGCAGGGGGCGTTCGGCTACACCTTC	CASSLEQGAFGYTF
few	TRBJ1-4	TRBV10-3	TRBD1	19	TGTGCCATCAGTGAGTCGTACCTGGCAGGGGGCGCGACTAATGAAAAACTGTTTTTT	CAISESYLAGGATNEKLFF
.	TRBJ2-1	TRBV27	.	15	TGTGCCAGCAGTATGCCCCCGAGGTTCTACAATGAGCAGTTCTTC	CASSMPPRFYNEQFF
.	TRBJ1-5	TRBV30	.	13	TGTGCCTGGAGCACCAAGGGGGTGAAGCCCCAGCATTTT	CAWSTKGVKPQHF
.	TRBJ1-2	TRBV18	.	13	TGTGCCAGCTCACCATCAGGGCACTATGGCTACACCTTC	CASSPSGHYGYTF
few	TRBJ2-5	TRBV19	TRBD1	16	TGTGCCAGTAGTATTCTGGGGCCAGGGGGCGCGGAGACCCAGTACTTC	CASSILGPGGAETQYF
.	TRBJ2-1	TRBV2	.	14	TGTGCCAGCAGTGAAGTCCACGGAAACAATGAGCAGTTCTTC	CASSEVHGNNEQFF
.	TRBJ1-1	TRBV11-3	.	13	TGTGCCAGCAGCTTCTCGGAGAACACTGAAGCTTTCTTT	CASSFSENTEAFF
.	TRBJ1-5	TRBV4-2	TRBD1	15	TGTGCCAGCAGCGGGGGACAGGCGAATAATCAGCCCCAGCATTTT	CASSGGQANNQPQHF
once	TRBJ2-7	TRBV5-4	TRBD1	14	TGTGCCAGCAGCTTGGGACAGGGGACAAGGGAGCAGTACTTC	CASSLGQGTREQYF
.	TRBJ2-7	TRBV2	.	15	TGTGCCAGCAGTCCCCAGACAGGTGGCTCCTACGAGCAGTACTTC	CASSPQTGGSYEQYF
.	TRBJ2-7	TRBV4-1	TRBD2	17	TGCGCCAGCAGCCACCCAATGCGGGGGTCGAGCTCCTACGAGCAGTACTTC	CASSHPMRGSSSYEQYF
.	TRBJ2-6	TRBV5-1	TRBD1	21	TGCGCCAGCAGCTTGGGATTCGTATTTGGGACAGCAGACTCTGGGGCCAACGTCCTGACTTTC	CASSLGFVFGTADSGANVLTF
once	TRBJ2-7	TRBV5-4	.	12	TGTGCCAGCTCCATCATCGCGGGAGAGCAGTACTTC	CASSIIAGEQYF
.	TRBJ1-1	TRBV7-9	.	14	TGTGCCAGCAGCTTGCAGGGAACGAACACTGAAGCTTTCTTT	CASSLQGTNTEAFF
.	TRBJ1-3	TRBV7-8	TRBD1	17	TGTGCCAGCAGCTTAGCGGTCATGACAGGGTCAGGAAACACCATATATTTT	CASSLAVMTGSGNTIYF
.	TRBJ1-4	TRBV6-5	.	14	TGTGCCAGCAGGCGGGGTTGGACGAATGAAAAACTGTTTTTT	CASRRGWTNEKLFF
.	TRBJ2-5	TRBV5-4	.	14	TGTGCCAGCAGCCTGTACACTAGTTCAGAGACCCAGTACTTC	CASSLYTSSETQYF
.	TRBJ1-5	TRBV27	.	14	TGTGCCAGCAGTTTGCTGGGGGGCAATCAGCCCCAGCATTTT	CASSLLGGNQPQHF
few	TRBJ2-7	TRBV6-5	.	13	TGTGCCAGCAGCTTCGGACAGTCCTACGAGCAGTACTTC	CASSFGQSYEQYF
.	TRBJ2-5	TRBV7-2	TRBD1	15	TGTGCCAGCAGCGCCCGGGACAGGGGGGTGCAGACCCAGTACTTC	CASSARDRGVQTQYF
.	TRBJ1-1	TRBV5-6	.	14	TGTGCCAGCAGCTTCCTCACAGTGAACACTGAAGCTTTCTTT	CASSFLTVNTEAFF
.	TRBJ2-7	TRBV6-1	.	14	TGTGCCAGCAGTTCCGGACAGGGCGGGGGCGAGCAGTACTTC	CASSSGQGGGEQYF
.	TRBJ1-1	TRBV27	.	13	TGTGCCAGCAGCTTCCTCCCGAACACTGAAGCTTTCTTT	CASSFLPNTEAFF
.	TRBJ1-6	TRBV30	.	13	TGTGCCTGGAGCGGGGGGTCCAATTCACCCCTCCACTTT	CAWSGGSNSPLHF
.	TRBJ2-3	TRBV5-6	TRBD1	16	TGTGCCAGCAGCCGACCTAGGGACAGGGAGGGAGATACGCAGTATTTT	CASSRPRDREGDTQYF
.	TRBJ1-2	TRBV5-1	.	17	TGCGCCAGCAGCTTTTCCCCTACAGCACAAGAATCATATGGCTACACCTTC	CASSFSPTAQESYGYTF